Below, 11 T cell receptor beta chains from the same sample are listed, as sequenced in a study of cytomegalovirus exposure and HLA in healthy donors. The PCR ran on 60 Vbeta and 13 Jbeta primers. Produced via immunoSEQ multiplex PCR; TCRdb's table is partial and in-frame only. The repertoire consists of some 160,000 clones, with around four fifths occurring once and the leading ten covering roughly 2.7%. Material: PBMCs. These TCRs come from a boy between 2 and 10 years old in good health and CMV-seronegative.

The V call is TRBV15, the J call TRBJ2-3, with TRBD1 matching over 7 bases. CDR3 length equals 14 residues. V gave up 1 base and J gave up 4 bases; unmatched junction bases: 2. Germline V lookup: CDR1 LNHNV, CDR2 YYDKDF (reference sequence). The CDR3 here is CATSRATGADTQYF. CDR3 nucleotide sequence: TGTGCCACCAGCAGAGCTACAGGGGCAGATACGCAGTATTTT.

The gene calls are TRBV6-6 and TRBJ2-2; D not resolved. CDR1 is MNHNY and CDR2 is SVGAGI in the germline V gene (reference sequence). This CDR3 has 13 residues. Trimming took 2 bases from V and 6 from J, leaving 7 bases between them. The DNA of the CDR3 is TGTGCCAGCAGTTACGGCACCCCCGGGGAGCTGTTTTTT. This sequence encodes CASSYGTPGELFF.

This chain links TRBV4-1 with TRBJ2-4; D is uncertain. The V end lost 1 base, the J end lost 7 bases, and 14 bases lay between the germline ends. The CDR3 extends over 15 amino acids. Germline values: CDR1 MGHRA, CDR2 YSYEKL. The DNA for the CDR3 is TGCGCCAGCAGCCAAGTCGTCTCTGAGAGGAACATTCAGTACTTC. It is translated as CASSQVVSERNIQYF.

The chain links TRBV5-1 to TRBJ1-5, with no clear D. The CDR3 consists of 16 residues. V was trimmed by 4 bases and J by 2 bases, leaving 16 bases between them. Germline V gene sequence: CDR1 SGHRS, CDR2 YFSETQ. CDR3 region: CASSPFSVGGNQPQHF. The CDR3 DNA reads as TGCGCCAGCAGCCCTTTTTCGGTTGGTGGCAATCAGCCCCAGCATTTT.

The rearrangement joins TRBV27 to TRBJ1-5; tentative D call: TRBD1 (5 bases). Germline CDR1 is MNHEY and CDR2 is SMNVEV (reference sequence). Trimming pared 7 bases from V and 5 bases from J, leaving 15 bases between. The CDR3 has 14 residues. CDR3 DNA: TGTGCCAGCATTACGGGGGTTATCGATCAGCCCCAGCATTTT. Its protein product is CASITGVIDQPQHF.

This clone was recorded a few times. The V gene is TRBV6-4, the J gene TRBJ1-6, with D tentatively TRBD1 (5 bases). The V end lost 6 bases, the J end lost 4 bases, and 13 bases lay between the germline ends. This CDR3 region has 15 residues. Germline V gene lookup returns CDR1 MRHNA and CDR2 SNTAGT. CDR3 loop: CASSPGGGYNSPLHF. In DNA, the CDR3 is TGTGCCAGCAGCCCCGGGGGAGGGTATAATTCACCCCTCCACTTT.

CDR3 protein: CASSPGLAEDTQYF. CDR3 coding DNA: TGTGCCAGCTCACCGGGACTAGCAGAAGATACGCAGTATTTT. The chain combines TRBV18 with TRBJ2-3, with 9 bases aligning to TRBD2. The V segment lost 3 bases and the J segment 5 bases; nucleotides outside the gene matches: 3. The CDR3 length is 14 residues. Germline V gene sequence: CDR1 KGHSH, CDR2 LQKENI.

This chain joins TRBV30 and TRBJ1-2; no firm D call. The CDR3 spans 14 residues. V was pared by 3 bases and J by 2 bases, with 13 bases between. In germline, CDR1 is GTSNPN, CDR2 SVGIG (reference sequence). In DNA, the CDR3 is TGTGCCTGGAGCTTGTCCCTCAGAAACTATGGCTACACCTTC. Encoded protein: CAWSLSLRNYGYTF.

This clone was detected only a few times. The chain couples TRBV10-3 to TRBJ1-1; D unresolved. Trimming took 9 bases from V and 1 from J, leaving 9 bases between them. Per germline, CDR1 ENHRY and CDR2 SYGVKD. The CDR3 sequence is 12 residues long. The CDR3, as DNA: TGTGCCATACTGATTGGGAACACTGAAGCTTTCTTT. Amino acid sequence: CAILIGNTEAFF.

The V and J genes are TRBV5-4 and TRBJ1-1; TRBD1 is a possible D gene (6 bases). The germline gives CDR1 SGHNT, CDR2 YYREEE (reference sequence). The V and J ends lost 4 bases and 4 bases respectively, with 14 bases between them. The CDR3 consists of 14 residues. The chain's CDR3 is CASSRQGMFTEAFF. As DNA, the CDR3 is TGTGCCAGCAGCCGTCAGGGGATGTTCACTGAAGCTTTCTTT.

The rearrangement links TRBV29-1 to TRBJ2-7; possible D gene TRBD2, 5 bases. Per germline, CDR1 SQVTM and CDR2 ANQGSEA. The ends were cut back, 6 bases at V and 3 bases at J, with 18 bases in the middle. The CDR3 sequence is 14 residues long. The CDR3 DNA sequence: TGCAGCGTCCGGGGAGAAACGCCTCTCTACGAGCAGTACTTC. Its translation is CSVRGETPLYEQYF.